The 14 T cell receptor beta chains listed next were all sequenced from one sample in a study of T cell responses to AZD1222 COVID-19 vaccine. This table comes from immunoSEQ multiplex PCR, and its TCRdb copy is limited to in-frame clones, with some not included. The top ten hold about 3.7% of the sample, which has 110,000 to 150,000 clones, roughly 90% seen once. The material sequenced was peripheral blood, taken on day 0 of AZD1222 vaccination. The receptors originated from an adult in good health.

The V gene is TRBV10-3, the J gene TRBJ1-2; no definite D call. This CDR3 has 12 amino acids. The V end lost 8 bases, the J end lost 6 bases, and 13 bases lay between the germline ends. CDR1 and CDR2 (germline): ENHRY, SYGVKD. The DNA of the CDR3 is TGTGCCATCTCTGAGGAAGGGCATGGCTACACCTTC. Translating it yields CAISEEGHGYTF.

The chain employs TRBV9 and TRBJ2-1; D possibly corresponds to TRBD2 (6 bases). V dropped 0 bases and J dropped 3 bases, with 10 bases sitting between them. CDR1 SGDLS and CDR2 YYNGEE come from the germline V gene. CDR3 size: 15 residues. CDR3 in DNA: TGTGCCAGCAGCGTAGACGTGACTAGCTACAATGAGCAGTTCTTC. Protein: CASSVDVTSYNEQFF.

J is TRBJ1-1 and V is TRBV18; the match to TRBD1 covers 8 bases. The ends lost 1 base at V and 4 bases at J; junction bases unmatched: 2. This CDR3 comprises 14 residues. The germline V gene encodes CDR1 KGHSH and CDR2 LQKENI. CDR3 sequence reads: CASSPQGQGTEAFF. CDR3 nucleotide sequence: TGTGCCAGCTCACCACAAGGACAGGGCACTGAAGCTTTCTTT.

This chain joins TRBV9 and TRBJ1-3; the match to TRBD1 covers 9 bases. CDR1 is SGDLS and CDR2 is YYNGEE in the germline V gene. The CDR3 contains 16 residues. After removal of 2 bases from V and 0 bases from J, the junction contained 3 bases not matched to a gene. The CDR3 spells CASSVTGGSSGNTIYF. CDR3 in DNA: TGTGCCAGCAGCGTGACAGGGGGAAGCTCTGGAAACACCATATATTTT.

The V and J genes are TRBV25-1 and TRBJ2-7, with 7 bases that match TRBD1. Per the germline V gene, CDR1 is MGHDK and CDR2 is SYGVNS. The CDR3 consists of 14 residues. The junction had 8 bases not matched to a gene; V was cut back by 7 bases and J by 2 bases. CDR3 bases: TGTGCCAGCACCCAAGGGGGCGGTCCCTACGAGCAGTACTTC. It specifies CASTQGGGPYEQYF.

The rearrangement joins TRBV19 to TRBJ1-2, with 9 positions matching TRBD1. After removal of 5 bases from V and 7 bases from J, the junction contained 11 bases not matched to a gene. Germline V gene sequence: CDR1 LNHDA, CDR2 SQIVND (reference sequence). The CDR3 is made up of 15 amino acids. The CDR3 protein is CASSPPPGTGSGYTF. The CDR3 DNA is TGTGCCAGTAGTCCTCCCCCCGGGACAGGGAGTGGCTACACCTTC.

The chain links TRBV6-8 to TRBJ2-5; unclear D gene. V lost 0 bases, J lost 1 base, and 3 bases lay in between. There are 13 residues in the CDR3. Per germline, CDR1 MNHGY and CDR2 SAAAGT. The CDR3 protein is CASSYSTQETQYF. In DNA form, the CDR3 reads TGTGCCAGCAGTTACTCGACCCAAGAGACCCAGTACTTC.

The chain carries TRBV7-2 and TRBJ2-1; D is perhaps TRBD2 (6 bases). The CDR3 is 15 residues long. V was cut by 4 bases and J by 3 bases, with 13 bases left in between. Germline values: CDR1 SGHTA, CDR2 FQGNSA. In DNA, the CDR3 is TGTGCCAGCAGCTCTAGTCCGGGAGTCTACAATGAGCAGTTCTTC. This codes for CASSSSPGVYNEQFF.

The V call is TRBV5-4, the J call TRBJ1-1, with 8 nucleotides matching TRBD1. The germline V gene has CDR1 SGHNT and CDR2 YYREEE (reference sequence). J lost 1 base, V lost 5 bases, and 4 bases had no gene match. The CDR3 sequence is 14 residues long. The CDR3 here is CASSPTGGNTEAFF. CDR3 DNA sequence: TGTGCCAGCAGTCCCACAGGGGGGAACACTGAAGCTTTCTTT. Using reference TRBV5-4 and TRBJ1-1 for the parts outside the CDR3, the full variable domain is ETGVTQSPTHLIKTRGQQVTLRCSSQSGHNTVSWYQQALGQGPQFIFQYYREEENGRGNFPPRFSGLQFPNYSSELNVNALELDDSALYLCASSPTGGNTEAFFGQGTRLTVV.

This chain connects TRBV28 to TRBJ1-2, with 7 bases identical to TRBD1. This CDR3 has 15 residues. V lost 2 bases, J lost 4 bases, and 7 bases stayed unmatched. Germline lookup yields CDR1 MDHEN and CDR2 SYDVKM. The CDR3 nucleotides read TGTGCCAGCAGTTTAAATAACAGGGGAACCTATGGCTACACCTTC. Residues: CASSLNNRGTYGYTF.

The chain couples TRBV12-3 or TRBV12-4 to TRBJ1-5; D possibly corresponds to TRBD1 (5 bases). V lost 3 bases to trimming and J lost 5 bases, with 8 bases between them. The CDR3 is made up of 13 amino acids. The CDR3 nucleotides are TGTGCCAGCAGTTTTATGGGGGATCAGCCCCAGCATTTT. Translating it yields CASSFMGDQPQHF.

The V gene is TRBV10-1, the J gene TRBJ1-1, with D tentatively TRBD1 (6 bases). The CDR3 loop spans 13 amino acids. Germline CDR1 is WNHNN and CDR2 is SYGVQD (reference sequence). V lost 4 bases to trimming and J lost 8 bases, with 14 bases between them. CDR3 residues: CASSAAGAGEAFF. DNA for the CDR3: TGCGCCAGCAGTGCTGCGGGGGCCGGGGAAGCTTTCTTT.

This sequence joins TRBV7-8 and TRBJ2-3, with D tentatively TRBD2 (5 bases). From germline, CDR1 is SGHVS and CDR2 FQNEAQ. Trimming removed 5 bases at V and 1 base at J, with 13 bases between. The CDR3 spans 15 residues. The CDR3 DNA follows: TGTGCCAGCAGCCCCGCGGGTGAGGGCACAGATACGCAGTATTTT. It specifies CASSPAGEGTDTQYF.

The gene calls are TRBV3-1 (or the pseudogene TRBV3-2) and TRBJ2-3; the D gene could be TRBD1 or TRBD2 (7 bases each). The germline V gene has CDR1 LGHDT and CDR2 YNNKEL (reference sequence). The CDR3 has 17 residues. Deletions cut 1 base from V and 4 bases from J, with 18 bases between. In DNA, the CDR3 is TGTGCCAGCAGCCAAGGGAAAGGACTAGGGGGCGCAGATACGCAGTATTTT. This sequence encodes CASSQGKGLGGADTQYF.